One and the same sample provided the 13 T cell receptor beta chains below, sequenced in a study of cytomegalovirus exposure and HLA in healthy donors. The primer mix had 60 Vbeta and 13 Jbeta primers. The assay was immunoSEQ multiplex PCR, and TCRdb's table has in-frame clones only and misses some. The data hold 100,000 to 120,000 clones, with around 77% observed a single time. Sequencing input: PBMCs. The receptors come from a woman aged 30 to 39 in good health and CMV-seropositive.

This clone was detected only a few times. The CDR3 DNA is TGTGCCAGCAGTGTATCCACTCTCACAGATACGCAGTATTTT. This translates into CASSVSTLTDTQYF. The chain combines TRBV5-4 with TRBJ2-3; D is uncertain. Germline CDR1 and CDR2: SGHNT and YYREEE (reference sequence). Trimming shortened V by 5 bases and J by 2 bases, and 12 bases separated the two germline ends. The CDR3 runs to 14 residues.

The chain uses TRBV6-5 and TRBJ1-2; D ambiguous. From germline, CDR1 is MNHEY and CDR2 SVGAGI. The CDR3 loop spans 13 amino acids. Trimming took off 6 bases at V and 8 bases at J, with 16 bases between the two ends. CDR3 coding DNA: TGTGCCAGCAGCCCGAAGATTCGAGGCGGCTACACCTTC. Its translation: CASSPKIRGGYTF.

The J gene is TRBJ2-7, the V gene TRBV7-8, with a possible D match to TRBD1 (6 bases). V was trimmed by 2 bases and J by 12 bases, leaving 17 bases between them. The CDR3 has 13 residues. From germline, CDR1 is SGHVS and CDR2 FQNEAQ. In DNA, the CDR3 is TGTGCCAGCAGCTTAAGTCCGGACAGTCTAACGTACTTC. This codes for CASSLSPDSLTYF.

The V and J genes are TRBV30 and TRBJ2-7; 8 nucleotides agree with TRBD2. Germline CDR1 and CDR2: GTSNPN and SVGIG (reference sequence). This CDR3 is 14 amino acids long. The V segment lost 5 bases and the J segment 0 bases; nucleotides outside the gene matches: 6. CDR3 in DNA: TGTGCCTGGGGAAGCGGGAGACTCTCCTACGAGCAGTACTTC. Protein product: CAWGSGRLSYEQYF. Looking up the rest from reference TRBV30 and TRBJ2-7 gives the full variable domain: SQTIHQWPATLVQPVGSPLSLECTVEGTSNPNLYWYRQAAGRGLQLLFYSVGIGQISSEVPQNLSASRPQDRQFILSSKKLLLSDSGFYLCAWGSGRLSYEQYFGPGTRLTVT.

About this clone: The junction differs from germline at one of its ends, possibly a read error. The chain couples TRBV7-6 to TRBJ1-2, with D unclear. Germline-derived CDR1 and CDR2 are SGHVS and FNYEAQ. The CDR3 totals 14 residues. The CDR3 region is CASGFNGPDYGYTF. The CDR3 coding sequence is TGTGCCAGCGGCTTTAACGGTCCCGATTATGGCTACACCTTC.

This sequence joins TRBV9 and TRBJ1-2, with D possibly matching TRBD1 (5 bases). This CDR3 region has 16 residues. The V end lost 0 bases, the J end lost 2 bases, and 14 bases lay between the germline ends. From germline, CDR1 is SGDLS and CDR2 YYNGEE. CDR3 coding DNA: TGTGCCAGCAGCGTAGGGTCGCAGGGCGCCAACTATGGCTACACCTTC. Its protein is CASSVGSQGANYGYTF.

This chain uses TRBV9 with TRBJ1-1, with 7 bases lining up with TRBD1. Germline-derived CDR1 and CDR2 are SGDLS and YYNGEE. The CDR3 consists of 12 residues. J was trimmed by 4 bases and V by 7 bases; bases with no gene match: 4. Written as DNA, the CDR3 is TGTGCCAGCGACAGGGTAGGCACTGAAGCTTTCTTT. Translation gives CASDRVGTEAFF.

V gene TRBV2 combines with J gene TRBJ2-3; the D gene is possibly TRBD2 (6 bases). V lost 8 bases and J 3 bases, leaving 9 bases between the germline ends. The germline gives CDR1 SNHLY, CDR2 FYNNEI. The CDR3 is 12 amino acids. In DNA form, the CDR3 reads TGTGCCAGCTCCCGGGGGACAGATACGCAGTATTTT. Protein: CASSRGTDTQYF.

The chain carries TRBV12-5 and TRBJ2-5, with D perhaps TRBD1 (5 bases). The CDR3 spans 13 residues. CDR1 is LGHNT and CDR2 is FRNRAP in the germline V gene. V lost 7 bases and J 2 bases, leaving 11 bases between the germline ends. CDR3 DNA: TGTGCTAGTGCCCAGGACATTCAAGAGACCCAGTACTTC. As protein: CASAQDIQETQYF.

The chain is built from TRBV18 and TRBJ2-7, with TRBD2 matching over 13 bases. The V gene end was trimmed by 2 bases and the J gene end by 7 bases; junction bases not matched to a gene: 5. Germline V gives CDR1 KGHSH, CDR2 LQKENI. The CDR3 has 15 amino acids. CDR3 DNA sequence: TGTGCCAGCTCACCAGGACTAGCGGGAGTCGGGGAGCAGTACTTC. Protein: CASSPGLAGVGEQYF.

Only a few counts were recorded for this clone. DNA of the CDR3: TGTGCCAGTAGACGTACCACAGATCCTTTCTATGGCTACACCTTC. This gives the protein CASRRTTDPFYGYTF. The chain links TRBV19 to TRBJ1-2; D not resolved. Germline CDR1 reads LNHDA; CDR2 reads SQIVND (reference sequence). V was cut by 6 bases and J by 4 bases, with 18 bases left in between. The CDR3 covers 15 residues.

The chain joins TRBV11-3 to TRBJ1-3, with D hard to call. From germline, CDR1 is SGHNT and CDR2 YENEEA. Trimming took off 0 bases at V and 0 bases at J, with 15 bases between the two ends. The CDR3 runs to 18 residues. DNA for the CDR3: TGTGCCAGCAGCTTAGACGCGGCGGCGACCTACTCTGGAAACACCATATATTTT. Encoded protein: CASSLDAAATYSGNTIYF.

The chain carries TRBV11-3 and TRBJ1-6; D gene uncertain. The CDR3 extends over 16 amino acids. V shed 3 bases and J shed 8 bases, with 17 bases lying between them. From germline, CDR1 is SGHNT and CDR2 YENEEA. As DNA, the CDR3 is TGTGCCAGCAGCTTCGCCGTGTGGGCAGATTATTCACCCCTCCACTTT. Translated, it gives CASSFAVWADYSPLHF.